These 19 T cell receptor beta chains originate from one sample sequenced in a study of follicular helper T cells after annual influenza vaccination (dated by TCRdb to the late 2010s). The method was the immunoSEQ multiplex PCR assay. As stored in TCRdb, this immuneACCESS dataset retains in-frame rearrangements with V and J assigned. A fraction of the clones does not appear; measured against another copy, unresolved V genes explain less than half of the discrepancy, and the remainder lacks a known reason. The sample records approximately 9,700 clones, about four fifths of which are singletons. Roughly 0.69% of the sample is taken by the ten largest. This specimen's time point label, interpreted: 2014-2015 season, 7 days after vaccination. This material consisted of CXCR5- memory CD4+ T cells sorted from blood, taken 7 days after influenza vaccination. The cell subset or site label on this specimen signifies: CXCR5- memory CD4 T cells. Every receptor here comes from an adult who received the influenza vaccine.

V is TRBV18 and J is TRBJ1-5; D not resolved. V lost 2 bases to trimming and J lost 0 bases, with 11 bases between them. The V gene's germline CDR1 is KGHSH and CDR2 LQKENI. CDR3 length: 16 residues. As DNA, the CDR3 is TGTGCCAGCTCACCAGATAGCCCATATAGCAATCAGCCCCAGCATTTT. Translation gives CASSPDSPYSNQPQHF.

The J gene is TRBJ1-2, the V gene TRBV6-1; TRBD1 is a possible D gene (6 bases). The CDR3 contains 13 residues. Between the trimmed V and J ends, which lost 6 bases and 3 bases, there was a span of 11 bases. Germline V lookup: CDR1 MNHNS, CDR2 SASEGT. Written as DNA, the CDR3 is TGTGCCAGCAGGCAGGGGATCGACTATGGCTACACCTTC. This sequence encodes CASRQGIDYGYTF.

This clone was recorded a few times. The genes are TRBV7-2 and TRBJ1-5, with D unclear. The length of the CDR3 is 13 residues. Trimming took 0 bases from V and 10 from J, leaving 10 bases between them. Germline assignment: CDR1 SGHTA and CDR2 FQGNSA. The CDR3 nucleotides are TGTGCCAGCAGCTTAGCTAATGGCGGACCCCAGCATTTT. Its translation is CASSLANGGPQHF.

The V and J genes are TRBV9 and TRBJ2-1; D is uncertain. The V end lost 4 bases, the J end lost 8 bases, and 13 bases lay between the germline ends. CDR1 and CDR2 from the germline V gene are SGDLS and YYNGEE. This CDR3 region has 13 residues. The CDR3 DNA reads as TGTGCCAGCAGCACGACCCGTTGGCATGAGCAGTTCTTC. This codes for CASSTTRWHEQFF.

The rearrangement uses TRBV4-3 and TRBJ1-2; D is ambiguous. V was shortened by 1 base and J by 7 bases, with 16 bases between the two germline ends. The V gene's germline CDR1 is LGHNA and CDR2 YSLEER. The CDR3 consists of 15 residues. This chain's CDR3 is CASSQAPGSSVGYTF. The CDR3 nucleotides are TGCGCCAGCAGCCAAGCCCCCGGGAGCTCGGTTGGCTACACCTTC.

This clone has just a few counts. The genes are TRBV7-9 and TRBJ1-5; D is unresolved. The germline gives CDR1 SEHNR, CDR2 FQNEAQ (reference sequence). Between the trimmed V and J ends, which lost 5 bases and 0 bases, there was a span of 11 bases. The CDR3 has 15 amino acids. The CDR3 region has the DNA TGTGCCAGCAGCGCAGACGGTCATAGCAATCAGCCCCAGCATTTT. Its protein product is CASSADGHSNQPQHF.

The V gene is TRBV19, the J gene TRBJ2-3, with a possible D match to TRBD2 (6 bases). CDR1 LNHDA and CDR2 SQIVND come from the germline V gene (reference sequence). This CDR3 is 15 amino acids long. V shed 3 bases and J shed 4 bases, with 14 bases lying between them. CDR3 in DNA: TGTGCCAGTAGTATTCGCAGGGAGGCCCCAGATACGCAGTATTTT. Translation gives CASSIRREAPDTQYF.

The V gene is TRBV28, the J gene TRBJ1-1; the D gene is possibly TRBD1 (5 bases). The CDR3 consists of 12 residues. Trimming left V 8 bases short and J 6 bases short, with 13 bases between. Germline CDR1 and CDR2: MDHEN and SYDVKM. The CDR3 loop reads CASSGGSAEAFF. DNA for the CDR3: TGTGCCAGCTCCGGGGGTTCCGCTGAAGCTTTCTTT.

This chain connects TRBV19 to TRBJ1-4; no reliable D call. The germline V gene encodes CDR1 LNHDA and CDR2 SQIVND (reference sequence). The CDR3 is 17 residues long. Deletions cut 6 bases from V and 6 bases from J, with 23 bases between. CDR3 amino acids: CASRPLRGSSEDEKLFF. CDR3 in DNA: TGTGCCAGTAGACCTCTTAGAGGGTCTTCCGAGGATGAAAAACTGTTTTTT.

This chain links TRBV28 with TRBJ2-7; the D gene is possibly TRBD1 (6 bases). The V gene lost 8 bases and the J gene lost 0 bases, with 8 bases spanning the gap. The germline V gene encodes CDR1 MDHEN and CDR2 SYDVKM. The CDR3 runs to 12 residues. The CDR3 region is CASGQNSYEQYF. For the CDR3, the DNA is TGTGCCAGCGGACAGAACTCCTACGAGCAGTACTTC. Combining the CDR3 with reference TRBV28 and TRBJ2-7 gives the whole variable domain DVKVTQSSRYLVKRTGEKVFLECVQDMDHENMFWYRQDPGLGLRLIYFSYDVKMKEKGDIPEGYSVSREKKERFSLILESASTNQTSMYLCASGQNSYEQYFGPGTRLTVT.

The CDR3 DNA reads as TGCGCCAGCAGCCCCTCTAGCGGGGGTAGCTCCTACAATGAGCAGTTCTTC. Translating it yields CASSPSSGGSSYNEQFF. The chain couples TRBV5-1 to TRBJ2-1; 10 bases agree with TRBD2. CDR3 length equals 17 residues. CDR1 and CDR2 from the germline V gene are SGHRS and YFSETQ. J gave up 0 bases and V 4 bases, and 7 bases lay outside the gene matches.

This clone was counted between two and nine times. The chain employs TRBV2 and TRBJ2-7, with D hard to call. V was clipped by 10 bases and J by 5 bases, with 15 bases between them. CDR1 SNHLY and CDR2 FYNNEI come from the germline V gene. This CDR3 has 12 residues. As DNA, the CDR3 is TGTGCCACAAAAGGGCAGTCCGACGAGCAGTACTTC. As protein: CATKGQSDEQYF.

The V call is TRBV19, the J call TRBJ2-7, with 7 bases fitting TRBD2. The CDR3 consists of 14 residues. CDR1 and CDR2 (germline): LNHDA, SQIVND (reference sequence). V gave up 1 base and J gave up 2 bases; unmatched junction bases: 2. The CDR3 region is CASSIAGGAYEQYF. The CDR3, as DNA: TGTGCCAGTAGTATAGCGGGAGGTGCCTACGAGCAGTACTTC.

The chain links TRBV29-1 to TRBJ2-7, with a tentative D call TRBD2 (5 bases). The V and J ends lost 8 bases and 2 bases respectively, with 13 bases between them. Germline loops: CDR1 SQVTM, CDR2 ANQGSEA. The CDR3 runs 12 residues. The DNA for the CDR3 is TGCAGCAGATGCGGGCGGCCCTACGAGCAGTACTTC. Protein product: CSRCGRPYEQYF.

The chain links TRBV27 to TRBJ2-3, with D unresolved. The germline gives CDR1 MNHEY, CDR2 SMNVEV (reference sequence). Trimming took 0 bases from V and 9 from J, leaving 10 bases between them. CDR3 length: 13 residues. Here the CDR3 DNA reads TGTGCCAGCAGTTTATCGACGAAGGAAACGCAGTATTTT. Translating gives CASSLSTKETQYF.

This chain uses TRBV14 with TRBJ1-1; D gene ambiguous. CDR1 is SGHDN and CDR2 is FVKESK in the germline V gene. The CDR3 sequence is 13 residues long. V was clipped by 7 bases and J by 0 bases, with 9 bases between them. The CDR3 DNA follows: TGTGCCAGCACTCAGGCCCTGAACACTGAAGCTTTCTTT. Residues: CASTQALNTEAFF.

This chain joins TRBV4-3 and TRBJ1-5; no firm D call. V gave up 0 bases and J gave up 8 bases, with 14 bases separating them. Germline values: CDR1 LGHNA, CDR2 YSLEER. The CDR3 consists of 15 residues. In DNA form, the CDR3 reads TGCGCCAGCAGCCAAGAAGTCGGAACCGCGAAGCCCCAGCATTTT. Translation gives CASSQEVGTAKPQHF.

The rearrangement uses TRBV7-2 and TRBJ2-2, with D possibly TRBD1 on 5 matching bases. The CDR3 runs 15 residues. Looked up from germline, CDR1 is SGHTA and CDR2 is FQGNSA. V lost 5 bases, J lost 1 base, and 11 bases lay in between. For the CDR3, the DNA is TGTGCCAGCAGCCCCGTGACAGTGAACACCGGGGAGCTGTTTTTT. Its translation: CASSPVTVNTGELFF.

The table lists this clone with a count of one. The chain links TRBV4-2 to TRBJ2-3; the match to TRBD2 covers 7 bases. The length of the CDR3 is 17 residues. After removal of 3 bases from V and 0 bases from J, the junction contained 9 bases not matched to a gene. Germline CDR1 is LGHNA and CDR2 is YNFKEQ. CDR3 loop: CASSQGELALSTDTQYF. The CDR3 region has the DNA TGTGCCAGCAGCCAGGGGGAACTAGCGCTTAGCACAGATACGCAGTATTTT.